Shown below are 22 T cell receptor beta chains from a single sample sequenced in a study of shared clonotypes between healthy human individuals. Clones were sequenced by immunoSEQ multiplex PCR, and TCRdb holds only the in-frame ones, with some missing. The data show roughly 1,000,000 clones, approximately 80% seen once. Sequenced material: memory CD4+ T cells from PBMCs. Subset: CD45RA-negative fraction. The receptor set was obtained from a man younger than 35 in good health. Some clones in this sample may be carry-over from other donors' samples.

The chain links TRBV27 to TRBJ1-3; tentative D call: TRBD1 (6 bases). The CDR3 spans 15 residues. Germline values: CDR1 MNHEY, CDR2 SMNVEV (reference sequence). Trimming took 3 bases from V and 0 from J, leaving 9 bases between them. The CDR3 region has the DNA TGTGCCAGCAGTTTGCAGGGGACCTCTGGAAACACCATATATTTT. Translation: CASSLQGTSGNTIYF.

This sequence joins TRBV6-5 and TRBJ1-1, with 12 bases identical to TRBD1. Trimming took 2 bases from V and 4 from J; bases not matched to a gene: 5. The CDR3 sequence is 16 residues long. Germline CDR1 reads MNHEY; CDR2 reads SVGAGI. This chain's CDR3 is CASSYPGQGAVTEAFF. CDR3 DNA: TGTGCCAGCAGTTACCCGGGACAGGGGGCTGTCACTGAAGCTTTCTTT.

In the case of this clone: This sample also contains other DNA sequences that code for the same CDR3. The CDR3 DNA reads as TGTGCCAGCAGTTACGGCGGGGGCTCCTACGAGCAGTACTTC. Protein product: CASSYGGGSYEQYF. This chain links TRBV6-5 with TRBJ2-7; TRBD2 matches 7 bases. The junction had 1 base not matched to a gene; V was cut back by 2 bases and J by 0 bases. CDR1 and CDR2 from the germline V gene are MNHEY and SVGAGI. The CDR3 runs to 14 residues.

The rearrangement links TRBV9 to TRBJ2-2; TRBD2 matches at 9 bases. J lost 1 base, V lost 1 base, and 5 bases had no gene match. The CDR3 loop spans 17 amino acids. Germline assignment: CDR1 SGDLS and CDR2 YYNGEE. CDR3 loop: CASSVSGRPKNTGELFF. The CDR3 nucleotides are TGTGCCAGCAGCGTAAGCGGGAGGCCAAAGAACACCGGGGAGCTGTTTTTT.

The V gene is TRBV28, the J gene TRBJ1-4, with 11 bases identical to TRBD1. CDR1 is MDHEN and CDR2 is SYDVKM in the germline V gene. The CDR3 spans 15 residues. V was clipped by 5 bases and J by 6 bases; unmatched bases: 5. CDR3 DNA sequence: TGTGCCAGCAGTGGGACAGGGGGTATTCATGAAAAACTGTTTTTT. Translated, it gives CASSGTGGIHEKLFF.

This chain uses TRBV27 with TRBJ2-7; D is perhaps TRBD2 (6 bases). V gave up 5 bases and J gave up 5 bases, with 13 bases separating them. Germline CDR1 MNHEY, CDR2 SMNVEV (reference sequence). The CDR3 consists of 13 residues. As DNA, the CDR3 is TGTGCCAGCAGTGCCTGGGAGGTGAACGAGCAGTACTTC. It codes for CASSAWEVNEQYF.

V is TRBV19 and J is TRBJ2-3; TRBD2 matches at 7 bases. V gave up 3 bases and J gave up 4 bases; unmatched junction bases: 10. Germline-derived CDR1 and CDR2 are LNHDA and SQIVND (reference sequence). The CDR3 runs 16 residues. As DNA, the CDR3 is TGTGCCAGTAGTATTTTTCCCGCGGGAGTTGCAGATACGCAGTATTTT. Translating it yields CASSIFPAGVADTQYF.

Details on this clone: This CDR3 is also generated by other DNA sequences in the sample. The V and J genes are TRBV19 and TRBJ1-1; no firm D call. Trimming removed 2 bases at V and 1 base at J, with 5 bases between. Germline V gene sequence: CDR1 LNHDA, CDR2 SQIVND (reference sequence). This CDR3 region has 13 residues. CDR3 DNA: TGTGCCAGTAGTATATGGGGGAACACTGAAGCTTTCTTT. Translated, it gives CASSIWGNTEAFF.

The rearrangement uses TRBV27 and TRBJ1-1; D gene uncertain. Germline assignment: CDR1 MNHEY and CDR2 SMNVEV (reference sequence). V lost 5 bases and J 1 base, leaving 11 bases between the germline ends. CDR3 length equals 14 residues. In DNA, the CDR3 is TGTGCCAGCAGTCCCCGGCGGCAGAACACTGAAGCTTTCTTT. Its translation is CASSPRRQNTEAFF.

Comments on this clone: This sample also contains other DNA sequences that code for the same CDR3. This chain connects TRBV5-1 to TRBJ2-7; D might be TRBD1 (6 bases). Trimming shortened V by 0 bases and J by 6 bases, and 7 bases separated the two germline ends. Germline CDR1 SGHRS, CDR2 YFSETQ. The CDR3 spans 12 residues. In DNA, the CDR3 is TGCGCCAGCAGCTTGGTAGGGGGCGAGCAGTACTTC. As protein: CASSLVGGEQYF.

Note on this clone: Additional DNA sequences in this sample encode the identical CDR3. CDR3 residues: CASSLRTGRSNEKLFF. CDR3 coding DNA: TGTGCCAGCAGCCTGAGGACAGGGCGATCTAATGAAAAACTGTTTTTT. The V and J genes are TRBV5-6 and TRBJ1-4, with 8 nucleotides matching TRBD1. The CDR3 loop spans 16 amino acids. Germline V gene sequence: CDR1 SGHDT, CDR2 YYEEEE. V trimming: 4 bases; J trimming: 3 bases; junction bases outside the gene matches: 8.

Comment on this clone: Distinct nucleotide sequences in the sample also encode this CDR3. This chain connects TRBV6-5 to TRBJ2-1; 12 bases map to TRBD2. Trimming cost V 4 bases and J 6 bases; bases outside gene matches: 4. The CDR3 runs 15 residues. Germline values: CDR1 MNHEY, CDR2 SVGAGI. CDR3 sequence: CASSLTSGSFNEQFF. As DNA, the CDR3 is TGTGCCAGCAGTTTGACTAGCGGGAGTTTCAATGAGCAGTTCTTC.

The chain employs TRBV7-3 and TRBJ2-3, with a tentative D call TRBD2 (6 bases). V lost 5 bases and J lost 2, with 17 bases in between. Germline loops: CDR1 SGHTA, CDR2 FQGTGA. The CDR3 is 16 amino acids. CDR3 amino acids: CASSQGAGRDTDTQYF. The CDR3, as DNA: TGTGCCAGCAGCCAAGGGGCCGGGAGAGACACAGATACGCAGTATTTT.

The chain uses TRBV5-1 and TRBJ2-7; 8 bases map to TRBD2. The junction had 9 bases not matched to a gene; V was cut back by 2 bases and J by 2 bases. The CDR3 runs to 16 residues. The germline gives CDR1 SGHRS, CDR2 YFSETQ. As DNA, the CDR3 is TGCGCCAGCAGCTTCGGTTTAGCGGGGAGACCCTACGAGCAGTACTTC. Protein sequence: CASSFGLAGRPYEQYF.

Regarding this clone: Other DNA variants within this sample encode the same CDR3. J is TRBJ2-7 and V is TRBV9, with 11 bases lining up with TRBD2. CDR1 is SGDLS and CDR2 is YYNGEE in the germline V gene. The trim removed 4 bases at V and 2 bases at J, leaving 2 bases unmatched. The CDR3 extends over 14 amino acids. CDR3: CASSRLAGPYEQYF. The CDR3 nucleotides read TGTGCCAGCAGCAGACTAGCGGGGCCCTACGAGCAGTACTTC.

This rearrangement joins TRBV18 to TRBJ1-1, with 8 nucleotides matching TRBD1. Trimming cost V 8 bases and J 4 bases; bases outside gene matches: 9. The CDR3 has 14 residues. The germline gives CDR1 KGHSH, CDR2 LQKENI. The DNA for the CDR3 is TGTGCCAGCGGAGTCAGGGGGCGCAGCACTGAAGCTTTCTTT. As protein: CASGVRGRSTEAFF.

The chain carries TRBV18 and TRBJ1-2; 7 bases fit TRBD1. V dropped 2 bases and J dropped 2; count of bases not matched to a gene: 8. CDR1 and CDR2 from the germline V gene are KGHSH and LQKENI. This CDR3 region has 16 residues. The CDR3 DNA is TGTGCCAGCTCACCAATAACCGGGACAGCAAACTATGGCTACACCTTC. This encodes CASSPITGTANYGYTF.

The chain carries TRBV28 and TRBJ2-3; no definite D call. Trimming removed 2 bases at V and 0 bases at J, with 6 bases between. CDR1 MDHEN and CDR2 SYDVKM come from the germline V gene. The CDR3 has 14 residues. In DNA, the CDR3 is TGTGCCAGCAGTTTAGATGGCAGCACAGATACGCAGTATTTT. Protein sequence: CASSLDGSTDTQYF.

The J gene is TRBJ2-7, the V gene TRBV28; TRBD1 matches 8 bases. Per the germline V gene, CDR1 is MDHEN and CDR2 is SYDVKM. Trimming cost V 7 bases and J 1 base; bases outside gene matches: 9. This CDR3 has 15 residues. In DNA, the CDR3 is TGTGCCAGCATCGCACCGGGACAGGCATCCTACGAGCAGTACTTC. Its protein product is CASIAPGQASYEQYF.

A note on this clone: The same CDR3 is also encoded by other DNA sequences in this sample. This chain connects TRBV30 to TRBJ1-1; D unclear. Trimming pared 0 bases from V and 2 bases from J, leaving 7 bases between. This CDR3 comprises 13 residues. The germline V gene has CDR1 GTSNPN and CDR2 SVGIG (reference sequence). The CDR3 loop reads CAWSVGVNTEAFF. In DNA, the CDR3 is TGTGCCTGGAGTGTCGGGGTCAACACTGAAGCTTTCTTT.

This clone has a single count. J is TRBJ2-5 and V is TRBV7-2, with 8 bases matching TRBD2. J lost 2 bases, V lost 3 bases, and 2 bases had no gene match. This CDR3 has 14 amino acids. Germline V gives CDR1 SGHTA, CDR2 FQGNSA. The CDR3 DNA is TGTGCCAGCAGCTTCGTAGCGGGACAAGAGACCCAGTACTTC. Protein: CASSFVAGQETQYF.

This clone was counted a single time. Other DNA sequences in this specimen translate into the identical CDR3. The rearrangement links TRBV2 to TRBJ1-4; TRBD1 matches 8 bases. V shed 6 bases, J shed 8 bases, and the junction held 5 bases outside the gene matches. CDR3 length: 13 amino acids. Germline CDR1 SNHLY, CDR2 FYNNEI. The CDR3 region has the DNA TGTGCCAGCAGCAGGACAGGGAACGAAAAACTGTTTTTT. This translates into CASSRTGNEKLFF.